The present TCR delta chain was sequenced within a study of gamma delta lymphoproliferative disorders and STAT genes. Study-level information: Each gamma-chain library started from at least 50 ng of genomic DNA, using the LymphoTrack Dx TCRG Assay. For the delta chain, EuroClonality-NGS standard procedure was applied. Points from the study as a whole: Patient gamma repertoires clustered apart from healthy controls; delta did not. Patient-control comparisons may be limited by differing T cell maturation stages.

TCRdb reanalysed the multiplex PCR reads via CATT. The sample records around 1,200 delta-chain clones, more than 1.5% being singletons. This clone appeared many times. Its matching antigen is unknown. CDR3 length: 20 amino acids. The receptor sequences were amplified from genomic DNA of peripheral blood mononuclear cells. Sequenced input: blood. The sequence came from a human donor in good health. The J gene was reported as TRDJ1; the V gene went uncalled; the table's D call, TRDD3, was not checked against the DNA. CDR3: CASLCLPTEDTQSDTDKLIF. The DNA of the CDR3 is TGTGCTTCATTGTGCCTTCCTACGGAGGATACGCAATCGGACACCGATAAACTCATCTTT.